This T cell receptor beta chain was captured by sequencing in a study of T cells in Graves' hyperthyroidism and ophthalmopathy. This clonotype was counted ten times or more. The CDR3 length is 12 residues. V lost 5 bases, J lost 3 bases, and 7 bases lay in between. Germline CDR1 MNHEY, CDR2 SVGEGT. TCR beta CDR3 regions were amplified from RNA. The TCR CDR3 was amplified in a first-round RT-PCR using the HTBI primer set. TCRdb called the multiplex PCR reads again in MiXCR, with one record for every CDR3 protein. The sample comprises about 480,000 distinct CDR3 sequences, approximately 23% of which are singletons, and approximately 54% rests with the top ten.

The chain carries TRBV6-2 or TRBV6-3 and TRBJ2-5; D gene unclear. The sequence was collected from a woman aged 70-85 years with Graves' ophthalmopathy. Sequencing input: blood. CDR3: CASSQLKETQYF. The CDR3 coding sequence is TGTGCCAGCAGTCAACTAAAAGAGACCCAGTACTTC.